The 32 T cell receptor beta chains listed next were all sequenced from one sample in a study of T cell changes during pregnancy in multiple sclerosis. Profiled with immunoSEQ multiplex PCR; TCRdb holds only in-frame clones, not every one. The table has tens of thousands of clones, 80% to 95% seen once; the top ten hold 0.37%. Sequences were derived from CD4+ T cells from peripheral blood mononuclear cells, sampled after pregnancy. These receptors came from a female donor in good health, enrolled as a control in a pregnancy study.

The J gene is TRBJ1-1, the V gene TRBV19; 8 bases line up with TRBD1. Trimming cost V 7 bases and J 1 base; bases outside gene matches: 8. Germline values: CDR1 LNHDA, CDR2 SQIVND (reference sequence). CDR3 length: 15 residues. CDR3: CASIKTGTGNTEAFF. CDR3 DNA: TGTGCCAGTATTAAAACCGGGACAGGGAACACTGAAGCTTTCTTT. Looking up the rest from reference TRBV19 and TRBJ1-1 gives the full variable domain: DGGITQSPKYLFRKEGQNVTLSCEQNLNHDAMYWYRQDPGQGLRLIYYSQIVNDFQKGDIAEGYSVSREKKESFPLTVTSAQKNPTAFYLCASIKTGTGNTEAFFGQGTRLTVV.

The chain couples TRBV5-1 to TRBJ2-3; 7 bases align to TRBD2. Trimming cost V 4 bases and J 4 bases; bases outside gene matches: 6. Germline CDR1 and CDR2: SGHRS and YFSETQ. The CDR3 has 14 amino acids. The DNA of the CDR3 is TGCGCCAGCAGCCGTGGACTAGATCCAGATACGCAGTATTTT. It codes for CASSRGLDPDTQYF.

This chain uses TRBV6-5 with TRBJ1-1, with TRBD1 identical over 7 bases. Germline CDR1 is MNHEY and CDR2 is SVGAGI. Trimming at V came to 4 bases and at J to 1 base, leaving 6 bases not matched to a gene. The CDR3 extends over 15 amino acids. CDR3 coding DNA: TGTGCCAGCAGTTCCCAAAACAGGGGGAACACTGAAGCTTTCTTT. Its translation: CASSSQNRGNTEAFF.

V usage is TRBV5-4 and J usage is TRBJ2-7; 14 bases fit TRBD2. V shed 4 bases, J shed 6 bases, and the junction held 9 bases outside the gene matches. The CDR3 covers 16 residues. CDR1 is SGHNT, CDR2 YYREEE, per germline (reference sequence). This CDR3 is CASSRGTSGRSVEQYF. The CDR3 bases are TGTGCCAGCAGCAGGGGGACTAGCGGGAGATCGGTCGAGCAGTACTTC. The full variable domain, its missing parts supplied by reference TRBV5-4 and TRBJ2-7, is ETGVTQSPTHLIKTRGQQVTLRCSSQSGHNTVSWYQQALGQGPQFIFQYYREEENGRGNFPPRFSGLQFPNYSSELNVNALELDDSALYLCASSRGTSGRSVEQYFGPGTRLTVT.

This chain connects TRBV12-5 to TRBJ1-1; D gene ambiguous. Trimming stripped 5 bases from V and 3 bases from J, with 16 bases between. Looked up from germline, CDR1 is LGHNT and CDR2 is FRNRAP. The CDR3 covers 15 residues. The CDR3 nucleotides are TGTGCTAGTGGTGCCGGACTACATAGGGACACTGAAGCTTTCTTT. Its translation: CASGAGLHRDTEAFF.

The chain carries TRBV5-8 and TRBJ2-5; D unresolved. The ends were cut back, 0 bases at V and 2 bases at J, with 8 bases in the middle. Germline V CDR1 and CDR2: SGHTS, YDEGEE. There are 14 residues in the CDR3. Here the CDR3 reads CASSLGQVQETQYF. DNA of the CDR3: TGTGCCAGCAGCTTGGGGCAGGTGCAAGAGACCCAGTACTTC.

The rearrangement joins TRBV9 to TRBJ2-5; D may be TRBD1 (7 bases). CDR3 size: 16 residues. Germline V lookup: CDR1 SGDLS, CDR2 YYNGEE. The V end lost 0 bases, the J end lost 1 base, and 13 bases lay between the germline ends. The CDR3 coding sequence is TGTGCCAGCAGCGTAGCTCAGGGGGGTTTCCAAGAGACCCAGTACTTC. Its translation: CASSVAQGGFQETQYF.

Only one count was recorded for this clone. CDR3 bases: TGTGCCAGCAGTTTATCGTGGACAGGGAAAGGCTACACCTTC. It is translated as CASSLSWTGKGYTF. The genes are TRBV27 and TRBJ1-2, with 8 nucleotides matching TRBD1. With V trimmed by 0 bases and J by 8 bases, 5 bases remained unmatched. The CDR3 is 14 amino acids. Germline lookup yields CDR1 MNHEY and CDR2 SMNVEV (reference sequence).

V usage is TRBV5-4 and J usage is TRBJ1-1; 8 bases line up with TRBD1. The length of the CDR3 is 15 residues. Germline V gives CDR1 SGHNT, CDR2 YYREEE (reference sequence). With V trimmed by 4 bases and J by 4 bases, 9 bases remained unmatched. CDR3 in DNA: TGTGCCAGCAGCCCTAAACCGGGACAGGCCACTGAAGCTTTCTTT. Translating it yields CASSPKPGQATEAFF.

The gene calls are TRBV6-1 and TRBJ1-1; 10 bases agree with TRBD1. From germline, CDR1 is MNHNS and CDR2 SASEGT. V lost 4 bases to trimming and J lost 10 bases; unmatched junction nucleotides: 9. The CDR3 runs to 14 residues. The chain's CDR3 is CASSGSTGTGVAFF. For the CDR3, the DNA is TGTGCCAGCAGTGGTTCTACCGGGACAGGGGTAGCTTTCTTT.

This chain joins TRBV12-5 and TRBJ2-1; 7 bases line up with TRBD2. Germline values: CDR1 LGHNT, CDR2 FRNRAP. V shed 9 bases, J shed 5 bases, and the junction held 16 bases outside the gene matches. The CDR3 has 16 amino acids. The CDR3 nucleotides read TGTGCTAGCACACAATTCCGGGACTACCAAAACAATGAGCAGTTCTTC. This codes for CASTQFRDYQNNEQFF.

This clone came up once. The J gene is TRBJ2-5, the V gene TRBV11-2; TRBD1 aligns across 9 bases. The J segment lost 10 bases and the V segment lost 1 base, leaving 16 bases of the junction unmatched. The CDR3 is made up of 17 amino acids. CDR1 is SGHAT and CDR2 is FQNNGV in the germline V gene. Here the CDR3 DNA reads TGTGCCAGCAGCTTAGTGAGGGGCTCTGGGACAGGGCACCACCAGTACTTC. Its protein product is CASSLVRGSGTGHHQYF.

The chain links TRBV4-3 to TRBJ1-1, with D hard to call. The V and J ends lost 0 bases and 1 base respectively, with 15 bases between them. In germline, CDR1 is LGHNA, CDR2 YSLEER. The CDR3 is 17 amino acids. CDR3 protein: CASSQDASTRPNTEAFF. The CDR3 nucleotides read TGCGCCAGCAGCCAAGATGCGAGTACTAGACCGAACACTGAAGCTTTCTTT.

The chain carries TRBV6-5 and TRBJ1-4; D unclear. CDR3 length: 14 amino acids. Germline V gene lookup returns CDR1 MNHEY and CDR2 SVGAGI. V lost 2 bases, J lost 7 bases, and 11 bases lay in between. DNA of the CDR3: TGTGCCAGCAGTTACAGGGAGTTTGGTGAAAAACTGTTTTTT. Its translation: CASSYREFGEKLFF.

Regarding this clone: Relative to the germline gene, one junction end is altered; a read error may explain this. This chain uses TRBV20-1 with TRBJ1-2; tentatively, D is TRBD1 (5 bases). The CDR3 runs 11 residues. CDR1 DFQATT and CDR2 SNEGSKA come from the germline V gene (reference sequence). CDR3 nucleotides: TGCAGTGCCGTAGGCCAGGGCCGTTTCCCCTTC. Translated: CSAVGQGRFPF.

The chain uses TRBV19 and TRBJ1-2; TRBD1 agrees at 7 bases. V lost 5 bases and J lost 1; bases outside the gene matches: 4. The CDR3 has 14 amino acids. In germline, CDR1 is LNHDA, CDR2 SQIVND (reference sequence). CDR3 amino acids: CASSPRTGNYGYTF. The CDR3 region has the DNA TGTGCCAGTAGTCCCCGGACAGGTAACTATGGCTACACCTTC.

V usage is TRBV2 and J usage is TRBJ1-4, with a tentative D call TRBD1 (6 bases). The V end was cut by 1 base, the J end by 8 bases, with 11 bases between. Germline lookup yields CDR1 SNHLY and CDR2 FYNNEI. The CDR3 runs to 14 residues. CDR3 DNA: TGTGCCAGCAGTGAAGAGGGGGTAGGAGAAAAACTGTTTTTT. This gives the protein CASSEEGVGEKLFF.

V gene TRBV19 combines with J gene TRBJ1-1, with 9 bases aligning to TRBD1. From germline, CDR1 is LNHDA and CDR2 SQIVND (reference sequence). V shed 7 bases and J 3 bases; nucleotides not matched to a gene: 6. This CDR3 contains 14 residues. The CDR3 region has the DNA TGTGCCAGTATCTCCGGGACAGGGTACACTGAAGCTTTCTTT. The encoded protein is CASISGTGYTEAFF.

The CDR3 here is CASSSNRPGESTDTQYF. The CDR3 nucleotides are TGTGCCAGCAGCTCAAACCGCCCAGGGGAGAGCACAGATACGCAGTATTTT. The chain is built from TRBV7-9 and TRBJ2-3, with D possibly TRBD1 on 6 matching bases. Germline V lookup: CDR1 SEHNR, CDR2 FQNEAQ (reference sequence). Trimming left V 4 bases short and J 0 bases short, with 17 bases between. This CDR3 is 17 amino acids long.

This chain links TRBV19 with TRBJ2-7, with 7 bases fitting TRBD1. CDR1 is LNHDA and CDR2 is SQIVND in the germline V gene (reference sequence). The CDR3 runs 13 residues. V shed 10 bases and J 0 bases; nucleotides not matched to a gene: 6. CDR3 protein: CATQGQSSYEQYF. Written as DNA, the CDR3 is TGTGCCACGCAGGGACAGTCCTCCTACGAGCAGTACTTC.

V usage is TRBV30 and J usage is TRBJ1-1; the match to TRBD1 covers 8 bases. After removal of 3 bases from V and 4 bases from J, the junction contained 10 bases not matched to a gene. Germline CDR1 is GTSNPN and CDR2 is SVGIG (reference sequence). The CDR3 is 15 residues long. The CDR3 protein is CAWRGPRGLGTEAFF. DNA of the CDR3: TGTGCCTGGAGGGGCCCCAGGGGGCTGGGCACTGAAGCTTTCTTT. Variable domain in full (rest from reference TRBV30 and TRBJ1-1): SQTIHQWPATLVQPVGSPLSLECTVEGTSNPNLYWYRQAAGRGLQLLFYSVGIGQISSEVPQNLSASRPQDRQFILSSKKLLLSDSGFYLCAWRGPRGLGTEAFFGQGTRLTVV.

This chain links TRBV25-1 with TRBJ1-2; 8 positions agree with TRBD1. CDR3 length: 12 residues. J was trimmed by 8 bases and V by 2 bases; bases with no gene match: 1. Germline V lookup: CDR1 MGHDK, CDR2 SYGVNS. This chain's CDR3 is CASSERTGGYTF. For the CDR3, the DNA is TGTGCCAGCAGTGAAAGGACAGGGGGCTACACCTTC.

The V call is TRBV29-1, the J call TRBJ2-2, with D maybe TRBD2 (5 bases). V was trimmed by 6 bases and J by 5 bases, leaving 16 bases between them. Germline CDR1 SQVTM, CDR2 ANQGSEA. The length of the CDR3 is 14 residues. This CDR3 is CSVGNTGGTGELFF. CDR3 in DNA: TGCAGCGTAGGAAACACTGGAGGTACCGGGGAGCTGTTTTTT.

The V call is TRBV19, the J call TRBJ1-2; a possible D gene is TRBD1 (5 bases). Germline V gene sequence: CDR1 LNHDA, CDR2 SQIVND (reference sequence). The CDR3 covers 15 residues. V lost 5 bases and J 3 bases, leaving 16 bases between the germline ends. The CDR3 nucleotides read TGTGCCAGTAGTCGGGCAGGGAGGTCAGACTATGGCTACACCTTC. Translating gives CASSRAGRSDYGYTF.

CDR3 bases: TGTGCCAGTAGTCCTCGACAGAGCTTCTATGGCTACACCTTC. Protein sequence: CASSPRQSFYGYTF. The gene calls are TRBV19 and TRBJ1-2; possible D gene TRBD1, 5 bases. V lost 5 bases and J 4 bases, leaving 14 bases between the germline ends. This CDR3 has 14 amino acids. Germline V gives CDR1 LNHDA, CDR2 SQIVND (reference sequence).

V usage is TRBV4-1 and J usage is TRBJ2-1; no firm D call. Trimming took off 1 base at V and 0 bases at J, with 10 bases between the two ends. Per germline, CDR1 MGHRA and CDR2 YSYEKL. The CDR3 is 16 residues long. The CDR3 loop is CASSQVDLISYNEQFF. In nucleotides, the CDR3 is TGCGCCAGCAGCCAAGTTGATCTAATCTCCTACAATGAGCAGTTCTTC.

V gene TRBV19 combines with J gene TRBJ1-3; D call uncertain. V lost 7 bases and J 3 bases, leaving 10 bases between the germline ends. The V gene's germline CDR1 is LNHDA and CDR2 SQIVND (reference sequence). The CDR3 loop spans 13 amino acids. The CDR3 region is CASNRGGGNTIYF. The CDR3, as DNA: TGTGCCAGTAATAGAGGAGGTGGAAACACCATATATTTT.

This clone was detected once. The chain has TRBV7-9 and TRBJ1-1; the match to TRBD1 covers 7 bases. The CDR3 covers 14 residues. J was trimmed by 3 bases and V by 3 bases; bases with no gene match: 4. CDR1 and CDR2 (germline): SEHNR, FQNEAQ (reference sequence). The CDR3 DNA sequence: TGTGCCAGCAGCTTGGGGACAGCCCACACTGAAGCTTTCTTT. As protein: CASSLGTAHTEAFF.

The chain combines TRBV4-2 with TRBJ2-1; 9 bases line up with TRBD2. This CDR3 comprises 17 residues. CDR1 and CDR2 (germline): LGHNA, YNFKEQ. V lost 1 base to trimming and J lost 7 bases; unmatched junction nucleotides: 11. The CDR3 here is CASSQGERGATGNEQFF. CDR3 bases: TGTGCCAGCAGCCAAGGGGAGCGGGGGGCTACCGGGAATGAGCAGTTCTTC.

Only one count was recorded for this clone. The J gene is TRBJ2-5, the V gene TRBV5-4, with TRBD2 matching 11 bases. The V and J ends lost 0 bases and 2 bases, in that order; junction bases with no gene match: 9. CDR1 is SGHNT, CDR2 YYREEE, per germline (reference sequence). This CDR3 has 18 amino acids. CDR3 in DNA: TGTGCCAGCAGCTTGGGCGGGGGCCTAGCGGGGGGACAAGAGACCCAGTACTTC. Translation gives CASSLGGGLAGGQETQYF. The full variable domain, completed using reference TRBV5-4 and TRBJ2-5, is ETGVTQSPTHLIKTRGQQVTLRCSSQSGHNTVSWYQQALGQGPQFIFQYYREEENGRGNFPPRFSGLQFPNYSSELNVNALELDDSALYLCASSLGGGLAGGQETQYFGPGTRLLVL.

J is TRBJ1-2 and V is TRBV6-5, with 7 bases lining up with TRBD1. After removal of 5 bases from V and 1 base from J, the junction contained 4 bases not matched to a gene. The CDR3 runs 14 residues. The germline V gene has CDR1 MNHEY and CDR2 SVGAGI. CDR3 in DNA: TGTGCCAGCAGTGAAGGGACAGATAACTATGGCTACACCTTC. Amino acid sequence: CASSEGTDNYGYTF.

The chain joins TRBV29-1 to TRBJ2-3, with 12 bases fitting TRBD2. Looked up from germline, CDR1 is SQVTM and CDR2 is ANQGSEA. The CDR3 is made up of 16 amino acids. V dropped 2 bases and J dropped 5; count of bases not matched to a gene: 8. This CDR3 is CSVERESSGREDTQYF. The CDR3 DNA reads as TGCAGCGTTGAAAGGGAGTCTAGCGGGAGGGAAGATACGCAGTATTTT.